The present TCR beta chain was sequenced within a study of cytomegalovirus exposure and HLA in healthy donors. Findings and caveats of the study: Earlier results showed most TCR beta V segments being productive about 87% or about 30% of the time. Roughly uniform depth of sequencing across donors was assumed in presence/absence analyses.

This clone was observed a handful of times. Its antigen remains unknown. 60 Vbeta and 13 Jbeta primers were used in PCR. In the source study's methods: Roughly 10 million shared chains were among some 80 million unique TCR beta chains counted in a later analysis. Only in-frame clones appear in the TCRdb table, and some are missing; sequencing was by immunoSEQ multiplex PCR. V and J calls and clone size are as listed in that table; D and trimming were resolved from the DNA. The sample contains about 190,000 clones, around 87% of which appear only once. The clonotype originates from a man between 25 and 39 years old in good health and CMV-seronegative. Sequenced material: PBMCs.

The chain's CDR3 is CASSNRAGTGELFF. The CDR3, as DNA: TGTGCCAGCTCAAACAGGGCCGGCACCGGGGAGCTGTTTTTT. This chain joins TRBV18 and TRBJ2-2, with TRBD1 as a possible D gene (6 bases). With 5 bases removed from V and 4 bases from J, the gap between germline ends came to 11 bases. CDR1 is KGHSH, CDR2 LQKENI, per germline. This CDR3 contains 14 residues. Full variable domain (rest looked up from reference TRBV18 and TRBJ2-2): NAGVMQNPRHLVRRRGQEARLRCSPMKGHSHVYWYRQLPEEGLKFMVYLQKENIIDESGMPKERFSAEFPKEGPSILRIQQVVRGDSAAYFCASSNRAGTGELFFGEGSRLTVL.